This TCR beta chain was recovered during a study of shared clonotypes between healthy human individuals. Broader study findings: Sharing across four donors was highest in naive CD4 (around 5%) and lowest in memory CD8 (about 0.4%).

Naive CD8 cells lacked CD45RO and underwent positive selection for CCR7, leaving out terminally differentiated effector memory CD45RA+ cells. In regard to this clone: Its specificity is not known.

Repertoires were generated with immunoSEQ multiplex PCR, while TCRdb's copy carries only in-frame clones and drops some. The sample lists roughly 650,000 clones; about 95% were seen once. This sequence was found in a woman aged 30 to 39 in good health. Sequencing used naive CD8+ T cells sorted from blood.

The CDR3, as DNA: TGTGCCAGCAGTTTAGGGAGATCGGTTTACAATGAGCAGTTCTTC. Translated, it gives CASSLGRSVYNEQFF. The chain couples TRBV28 to TRBJ2-1; weak D call: TRBD2 (5 bases). Germline V gene sequence: CDR1 MDHEN, CDR2 SYDVKM. With 2 bases removed from V and 4 bases from J, the gap between germline ends came to 12 bases. The CDR3 covers 15 residues.